The 12 T cell receptor beta chains listed next were all sequenced from one sample in a study of monozygotic twins with inflammatory bowel disease. TCRdb reworked the 5' RACE reads into one entry per CDR3 protein, no DNA. The sample includes 330,000 or so distinct CDR3 sequences. The sequencing input was blood. The receptors here all came from a human donor with ulcerative colitis or Crohn's disease, or a healthy co-twin of an affected twin (not recorded which).

V and J are TRBV28 and TRBJ1-1. Germline-derived CDR1 and CDR2 are MDHEN and SYDVKM. This CDR3 spans 13 amino acids. Here the CDR3 reads CASSLLRITEAFF. Complete variable domain (other parts from reference TRBV28 and TRBJ1-1): DVKVTQSSRYLVKRTGEKVFLECVQDMDHENMFWYRQDPGLGLRLIYFSYDVKMKEKGDIPEGYSVSREKKERFSLILESASTNQTSMYLCASSLLRITEAFFGQGTRLTVV.

The V gene is TRBV5-1, the J gene TRBJ2-5; TCRdb outputs TRBD1, but without DNA this stays unchecked. There are 14 residues in the CDR3. CDR1 is SGHRS, CDR2 YFSETQ, per germline. The CDR3 loop reads CASSFKGAQETQYF. The whole variable domain, filled in from reference TRBV5-1 and TRBJ2-5, reads KAGVTQTPRYLIKTRGQQVTLSCSPISGHRSVSWYQQTPGQGLQFLFEYFSETQRNKGNFPGRFSGRQFSNSRSEMNVSTLELGDSALYLCASSFKGAQETQYFGPGTRLLVL.

The chain links TRBV28 to TRBJ2-5; TCRdb selects TRBD1, and the lack of DNA leaves this call unchecked. The germline V gene has CDR1 MDHEN and CDR2 SYDVKM. The CDR3 contains 15 residues. Here the CDR3 reads CASSYTLPGKSRTYF.

The chain carries TRBV12-3 or TRBV12-4 and TRBJ1-6. This CDR3 is 16 amino acids long. The CDR3 protein is CASRHDRGSYNSPLHF.

V usage is TRBV5-1 and J usage is TRBJ1-1. The CDR3 loop spans 13 amino acids. The germline gives CDR1 SGHRS, CDR2 YFSETQ. CDR3 protein: CASSLDRVTEAFF.

The J gene is TRBJ1-1, the V gene TRBV5-1; the TCRdb D gene call, TRBD1, has no DNA to confirm it. The length of the CDR3 is 16 residues. The germline V gene encodes CDR1 SGHRS and CDR2 YFSETQ. The CDR3 loop is CASSLVPRTGNIVGFF.

The chain carries TRBV18 and TRBJ2-3; lacking DNA, the TRBD1 call made by TCRdb goes unchecked. Looked up from germline, CDR1 is KGHSH and CDR2 is LQKENI. This CDR3 comprises 15 residues. The chain's CDR3 is CASSPGDGYTDTQYF.

This chain uses TRBV4-1 with TRBJ2-5; TCRdb outputs TRBD2, but without DNA this stays unchecked. CDR1 is MGHRA and CDR2 is YSYEKL in the germline V gene. The CDR3 has 17 residues. This CDR3 reads CASSQGSSSGRGETQYF.

The rearrangement links TRBV6-2 or TRBV6-3 to TRBJ1-5; no DNA is available, so the TRBD1 call from TCRdb remains unchecked. Germline V gene data show CDR1 as MNHEY and CDR2 as SVGEGT. The CDR3 consists of 17 residues. CDR3: CASSRPRTRDSNQPQHF.

J is TRBJ2-1 and V is TRBV12-3 or TRBV12-4. CDR3 length: 11 amino acids. CDR3 sequence: CASSLLYEQFF.

The chain has TRBV5-1 and TRBJ2-2; TCRdb's D gene call, TRBD2, goes unchecked for lack of DNA. This CDR3 has 16 amino acids. Germline CDR1 SGHRS, CDR2 YFSETQ. CDR3 protein: CASSLATRGDTGELFF.

The rearrangement links TRBV30 to TRBJ1-1. Looked up from germline, CDR1 is GTSNPN and CDR2 is SVGIG (reference sequence). The CDR3 runs 13 residues. CDR3 protein: CAWSVGQNTEAFF.